The 22 T cell receptor beta chains below come from one sample, sequenced in a study of OX40 agonist ivuxolimab in advanced cancers. Using immunoSEQ multiplex PCR, the repertoire was profiled, and TCRdb retains in-frame clones only, with some absent. The data show approximately 77,000 clones, about four fifths seen once. The sample here was CD4+ or CD8+ T cells sorted from blood, taken in a trial of the OX40 agonist ivuxolimab. Every receptor here comes from an adult with an advanced solid tumor such as melanoma, head and neck, liver or kidney cancer.

The gene calls are TRBV4-1 and TRBJ2-2; D might be TRBD1 (6 bases). Trimming took off 0 bases at V and 5 bases at J, with 10 bases between the two ends. The germline V gene encodes CDR1 MGHRA and CDR2 YSYEKL. CDR3 length: 15 residues. CDR3 nucleotides: TGCGCCAGCAGCCAAGAGACACAGGGTACCGGGGAGCTGTTTTTT. Translation: CASSQETQGTGELFF.

This chain uses TRBV7-8 with TRBJ2-5, with D maybe TRBD2 (6 bases). This CDR3 spans 13 amino acids. Trimming left V 2 bases short and J 5 bases short, with 9 bases between. CDR1 is SGHVS, CDR2 FQNEAQ, per germline. CDR3 nucleotides: TGTGCCAGCAGCTTACCTAGCGTGGAGACCCAGTACTTC. Its translation is CASSLPSVETQYF.

CDR3 sequence: CASGHLSYEQYF. As DNA, the CDR3 is TGTGCCAGTGGACACCTATCCTACGAGCAGTACTTC. The chain is built from TRBV6-5 and TRBJ2-7, with D possibly matching TRBD1 (5 bases). Germline assignment: CDR1 MNHEY and CDR2 SVGAGI. Trimming removed 9 bases at V and 1 base at J, with 10 bases between. The CDR3 covers 12 residues.

The V gene is TRBV15, the J gene TRBJ1-1, with D unresolved. The V gene's germline CDR1 is LNHNV and CDR2 YYDKDF (reference sequence). This CDR3 comprises 14 residues. V gave up 0 bases and J gave up 1 base, with 6 bases separating them. The CDR3 here is CATSRDPRNTEAFF. In nucleotides, the CDR3 is TGTGCCACCAGCAGAGATCCTAGGAACACTGAAGCTTTCTTT.

The chain recombines TRBV7-9 with TRBJ1-2, with TRBD1 identical over 7 bases. Trimming took 5 bases from V and 12 from J; bases not matched to a gene: 9. Germline CDR1 and CDR2: SEHNR and FQNEAQ (reference sequence). This CDR3 is 12 amino acids long. This CDR3 reads CASSMTGPSHTF. CDR3 bases: TGTGCCAGCAGCATGACAGGGCCCTCTCACACCTTC.

V usage is TRBV6-5 and J usage is TRBJ2-7, with D maybe TRBD1 (5 bases). V shed 4 bases and J shed 1 base, with 14 bases lying between them. The length of the CDR3 is 15 residues. CDR1 and CDR2 from the germline V gene are MNHEY and SVGAGI. This CDR3 reads CASSSPFDRSYEQYF. DNA of the CDR3: TGTGCCAGCAGTTCCCCCTTTGACAGATCCTACGAGCAGTACTTC.

This clone has a handful of counts. The chain links TRBV28 to TRBJ2-1; D possibly matches TRBD1 or TRBD2 (5 bases each). Germline V gene sequence: CDR1 MDHEN, CDR2 SYDVKM. The V gene lost 4 bases and the J gene lost 6 bases, with 16 bases spanning the gap. The CDR3 contains 15 residues. DNA for the CDR3: TGTGCCAGCAGTTCTGGGACCGTTAGGGTCAATGAGCAGTTCTTC. Its translation is CASSSGTVRVNEQFF.

J is TRBJ2-5 and V is TRBV18, with 7 bases identical to TRBD2. The CDR3 covers 17 residues. The germline V gene encodes CDR1 KGHSH and CDR2 LQKENI. Losses at the gene ends were 10 bases for V and 0 bases for J; bases not matched to a gene: 17. The CDR3 sequence is CANYGTGPLADQETQYF. DNA of the CDR3: TGTGCCAACTACGGGACCGGTCCCCTAGCGGACCAAGAGACCCAGTACTTC.

The CDR3 spells CASSVDHEQFF. CDR3 DNA sequence: TGTGCCAGCAGCGTAGATCATGAGCAGTTCTTC. The rearrangement uses TRBV9 and TRBJ2-1, with D uncertain. The CDR3 runs to 11 residues. In germline, CDR1 is SGDLS, CDR2 YYNGEE. V was pared by 0 bases and J by 8 bases, with 3 bases between.

This chain joins TRBV19 and TRBJ1-4; the D gene is possibly TRBD1 (5 bases). The CDR3 runs 15 residues. Per the germline V gene, CDR1 is LNHDA and CDR2 is SQIVND (reference sequence). V dropped 6 bases and J dropped 1 base, with 12 bases sitting between them. The CDR3 coding sequence is TGTGCCAGTAGGGAACGGAGGGGAACTAATGAAAAACTGTTTTTT. Encoded protein: CASRERRGTNEKLFF.

The table lists this clone with a few counts. The CDR3 DNA follows: TGTGCCAGCAGCGCCACCCTAGGGGGCGGAGAGACCCAGTACTTC. It codes for CASSATLGGGETQYF. The chain employs TRBV5-4 and TRBJ2-5; 7 bases are a match to TRBD1. This CDR3 has 15 amino acids. CDR1 is SGHNT and CDR2 is YYREEE in the germline V gene (reference sequence). The trim removed 4 bases at V and 4 bases at J, leaving 10 bases unmatched.

Here the CDR3 DNA reads TGTGCCAGCAGCTTGAGGCAGGGGCGGACCGGGGAGCTGTTTTTT. It codes for CASSLRQGRTGELFF. The J gene is TRBJ2-2, the V gene TRBV5-6; D may be TRBD1 (6 bases). Trimming shortened V by 1 base and J by 5 bases, and 12 bases separated the two germline ends. The CDR3 sequence is 15 residues long. In germline, CDR1 is SGHDT, CDR2 YYEEEE.

This clone has just a few counts. This chain joins TRBV9 and TRBJ2-1; TRBD2 matches 10 bases. CDR3 size: 17 residues. V was clipped by 3 bases and J by 4 bases; unmatched bases: 10. Germline CDR1 SGDLS, CDR2 YYNGEE. CDR3 amino acids: CASSAGSSGGAYNEQFF. In DNA form, the CDR3 reads TGTGCCAGCAGCGCCGGGTCAAGCGGGGGGGCGTACAATGAGCAGTTCTTC.

This clone was detected only a few times. The rearrangement uses TRBV18 and TRBJ2-7, with TRBD2 matching over 10 bases. CDR3 size: 15 residues. Germline trimming cut 3 bases from V and 6 bases from J; bases unmatched to any gene: 8. Germline values: CDR1 KGHSH, CDR2 LQKENI. The CDR3 sequence: CASSPASGGGSEQYF. The CDR3 coding sequence is TGTGCCAGCTCACCTGCTAGCGGGGGAGGTAGCGAGCAGTACTTC.

DNA of the CDR3: TGCGCCAGCAGCCAGTCGACTAGCCCAGAGACCCAGTACTTC. Protein sequence: CASSQSTSPETQYF. The V call is TRBV4-1, the J call TRBJ2-5, with 7 bases matching TRBD2. After removal of 3 bases from V and 4 bases from J, the junction contained 5 bases not matched to a gene. From germline, CDR1 is MGHRA and CDR2 YSYEKL. The CDR3 totals 14 residues.

This clone showed up just a few times. The chain recombines TRBV27 with TRBJ2-2; TRBD2 matches 8 bases. With V trimmed by 5 bases and J by 4 bases, 9 bases remained unmatched. Germline CDR1 reads MNHEY; CDR2 reads SMNVEV (reference sequence). The CDR3 is 16 amino acids. The CDR3 DNA reads as TGTGCCAGCAGTCCATACCGGGGGGGCCCCACCGGGGAGCTGTTTTTT. It is translated as CASSPYRGGPTGELFF.

This clone was counted a single time. The chain combines TRBV5-1 with TRBJ2-3; D may be TRBD2 (6 bases). Between the trimmed V and J ends, which lost 1 base and 6 bases, there was a span of 12 bases. CDR3 size: 14 residues. Germline values: CDR1 SGHRS, CDR2 YFSETQ. The CDR3 loop is CASSLPSVGDTQYF. For the CDR3, the DNA is TGCGCCAGCAGCTTGCCTAGCGTTGGGGATACGCAGTATTTT.

The genes are TRBV11-2 and TRBJ1-1; perhaps TRBD1 as D (6 bases). The CDR3 runs to 17 residues. Between the trimmed V and J ends, which lost 5 bases and 4 bases, there was a span of 23 bases. Germline V gene lookup returns CDR1 SGHAT and CDR2 FQNNGV. CDR3 region: CASSTSFDRSGGTEAFF. Written as DNA, the CDR3 is TGTGCCAGCAGCACATCGTTTGACAGGTCCGGGGGCACTGAAGCTTTCTTT.

The rearrangement uses TRBV28 and TRBJ2-3; TRBD1 matches at 10 bases. This CDR3 contains 13 residues. The V segment lost 2 bases and the J segment 14 bases; nucleotides outside the gene matches: 7. Germline V gene data show CDR1 as MDHEN and CDR2 as SYDVKM. The CDR3 loop is CASSLDRGQGRYF. The CDR3 DNA is TGTGCCAGCAGTTTAGATCGGGGACAGGGGAGGTATTTT.

The V and J genes are TRBV30 and TRBJ1-3, with 7 bases aligning to TRBD1. CDR3 size: 14 residues. Per germline, CDR1 GTSNPN and CDR2 SVGIG (reference sequence). Trimming took 4 bases from V and 2 from J; bases not matched to a gene: 5. The CDR3, as DNA: TGTGCCTGGAAGAGGAGGGGGCCTGGAAACACCATATATTTT. Its translation is CAWKRRGPGNTIYF.

The rearrangement links TRBV28 to TRBJ2-1; D could derive from TRBD1 or TRBD2 (5 bases each). The CDR3 contains 14 residues. V lost 4 bases and J 6 bases, leaving 13 bases between the germline ends. Germline-derived CDR1 and CDR2 are MDHEN and SYDVKM. DNA of the CDR3: TGTGCCAGCAGTTCTCCCGGGACCCTCAATGAGCAGTTCTTC. Its translation: CASSSPGTLNEQFF.

The CDR3 DNA reads TGCGCCAGCAGCTTGGCCGGGAGCCCCTACGAGCAGTACTTC. It encodes CASSLAGSPYEQYF. This chain connects TRBV5-1 to TRBJ2-7; maybe TRBD2 (6 bases). V lost 0 bases and J lost 2, with 9 bases in between. The germline CDR1 and CDR2 sequences are SGHRS and YFSETQ. The CDR3 consists of 14 residues.